The rows below give T cell receptor beta chains drawn from one sample of a study of T cells in Graves' hyperthyroidism and ophthalmopathy. From the multiplex PCR reads, TCRdb called clonotypes with MiXCR, one entry per CDR3 protein. In the table there are almost 350,000 distinct CDR3 sequences, 15% to 20% of which are singletons. The sample taken for sequencing was blood. The receptors originated from a woman in her thirties or forties with Graves' ophthalmopathy. The CDR3 runs from the conserved cysteine through the conserved F or W. Each record gives: V gene, clone size, D gene, J gene, CDR3 length, CDR3 protein, CDR3 DNA. D genes are given only for firm matches. Size is stated for part of the rows, as once, few or many counts, or as a class when the clone is expanded.

>TRBV2|many|NA|TRBJ2-7|13
CAGSDSGTYEQYF
TGTGCCGGCAGTGATAGCGGAACCTACGAGCAGTACTTC
>TRBV28|many|TRBD1|TRBJ1-1|15
CASSPGDRTNTEAFF
TGTGCCAGCAGCCCAGGGGACAGAACGAACACTGAAGCTTTCTTT
>TRBV5-1|many|NA|TRBJ1-1|19
CASSLAPGFPKGGNSEAFF
TGCGCCAGCAGCTTGGCTCCGGGCTTTCCTAAGGGGGGGAATTCTGAAGCTTTCTTT
>TRBV30|many|TRBD1|TRBJ2-5|14
CAWSAGTGVETQYF
TGTGCCTGGAGTGCCGGGACAGGGGTAGAGACCCAGTACTTC
>TRBV4-1|many|TRBD2|TRBJ2-5|20
CASSQEIRRTSGRARETQYF
TGCGCCAGCAGCCAAGAAATTCGAAGGACTAGCGGGAGGGCCCGGGAGACCCAGTACTTC
>TRBV28|many|NA|TRBJ1-1|12
CASSPGPYEAFF
TGTGCCAGCAGTCCGGGACCGTATGAAGCTTTCTTT
>TRBV29-1|NA|TRBD1|TRBJ2-7|14
CSASLDRGLDEQYF
TGCAGCGCCAGTCTCGACAGGGGACTGGACGAGCAGTACTTC
>TRBV2|many|NA|TRBJ2-7|13
CASIRIPVYEQYF
TGTGCCAGCATTAGGATCCCAGTCTACGAGCAGTACTTC
>TRBV29-1|many|NA|TRBJ2-2|15
CSVVSSTAGGGELFF
TGCAGCGTTGTGTCATCCACAGCCGGTGGCGGGGAGCTGTTTTTT
>TRBV15|few|TRBD2|TRBJ2-5|16
CATSRLRTGGVETQYF
TGTGCCACCAGCAGATTACGAACGGGAGGGGTTGAGACCCAGTACTTC
>TRBV12-3/TRBV12-4|many|NA|TRBJ1-1|15
CASSPTFDSDTEAFF
TGTGCCAGCAGTCCTACCTTTGACAGCGACACTGAAGCTTTCTTT
>TRBV6-1|many|TRBD1|TRBJ1-1|12
CASSPDRGEAFF
TGTGCCAGCAGCCCGGACAGGGGTGAAGCTTTCTTT
>TRBV6-4|many|TRBD1|TRBJ2-7|18
CASSASPNFGTVPYEQYF
TGTGCCAGCAGTGCCTCCCCTAACTTCGGGACAGTGCCCTACGAGCAGTACTTC
>TRBV6-2/TRBV6-3|many|NA|TRBJ2-7|16
CASSYRAIGGTHEQYF
TGTGCCAGCAGTTACCGGGCGATAGGAGGGACCCACGAGCAGTACTTC
>TRBV6-2/TRBV6-3|many|NA|TRBJ2-7|17
CASTPGGAGSEGYEQYF
TGTGCCAGCACCCCCGGAGGGGCGGGCTCGGAAGGCTACGAGCAGTACTTC
>TRBV11-2|many|NA|TRBJ2-7|14
CASSFEGTDYEQYF
TGTGCCAGCAGCTTCGAGGGAACGGACTACGAGCAGTACTTC
>TRBV27|many|TRBD1|TRBJ2-7|15
CASSLSGQGGEEQYF
TGTGCCAGCAGTTTATCCGGACAGGGGGGAGAGGAGCAGTACTTC
>TRBV7-9|many|NA|TRBJ2-7|14
CASSPTDRIYEQYF
TGTGCCAGCAGCCCAACAGACAGGATCTACGAGCAGTACTTC
>TRBV6-2/TRBV6-3|NA|NA|TRBJ1-2|15
CASSYFDRWDYGYSF
TGTGCCAGCAGTTACTTTGACAGATGGGACTATGGCTACAGCTTC
>TRBV11-2|many|TRBD1|TRBJ2-4|16
CASSLEPPGQRDIQYF
TGTGCCAGCAGCTTAGAACCCCCGGGACAGAGGGACATTCAGTACTTC
>TRBV12-5|many|NA|TRBJ1-1|15
CASGPFAFGGTEAFF
TGTGCTAGTGGTCCGTTTGCCTTCGGGGGCACTGAAGCTTTCTTT
>TRBV10-3|many|NA|TRBJ2-7|12
CAISEPTDEQYF
TGTGCCATCAGTGAGCCGACGGACGAGCAGTACTTC
>TRBV6-5|many|NA|TRBJ2-7|13
CASSTGQTYEQYF
TGTGCCAGCAGTACTGGACAGACCTACGAGCAGTACTTC
>TRBV12-3/TRBV12-4|many|NA|TRBJ1-5|13
CASSPASDQPQHF
TGTGCCAGCAGCCCTGCGTCGGATCAGCCCCAGCATTTT
>TRBV28|many|NA|TRBJ2-7|16
CASSRPDGGRPYEQYF
TGTGCCAGCAGCCGACCCGATGGGGGACGACCCTACGAGCAGTACTTC
>TRBV20-1|NA|NA|TRBJ2-7|11
CSAREYLEQYF
TGCAGTGCTAGAGAGTACTTGGAGCAGTACTTC
>TRBV4-1|few|TRBD1|TRBJ1-1|16
CASSQTPGGENTEAFF
TGCGCCAGCAGCCAAACCCCAGGGGGGGAGAACACTGAAGCTTTCTTT
>TRBV10-3|many|NA|TRBJ2-7|15
CASSGGAGLAYEQYF
TGTGCCTCCTCGGGGGGCGCGGGACTTGCTTACGAGCAGTACTTC
>TRBV19|many|TRBD2|TRBJ2-2|16
CASSEVPGGSTGELFF
TGTGCCAGTAGTGAAGTGCCGGGGGGAAGCACCGGGGAGCTGTTTTTT
>TRBV10-3|many|NA|TRBJ2-7|14
CAIRGGLGLFEQYF
TGTGCCATCAGGGGGGGTCTGGGCCTTTTCGAGCAGTACTTC
>TRBV28|many|TRBD1|TRBJ1-2|15
CASSYDRGSDYGYTF
TGTGCCAGCAGTTATGACAGGGGGTCTGACTATGGCTACACCTTC
>TRBV4-3|many|NA|TRBJ1-2|16
CASSQEDSGSFYGYTF
TGCGCCAGCAGCCAAGAGGACAGCGGGAGTTTTTACGGCTACACCTTC
>TRBV7-2|few|TRBD2|TRBJ2-4|15
CASSLLAGASDIQYF
TGTGCCAGCAGCTTACTAGCGGGGGCCTCGGACATTCAGTACTTC
>TRBV7-8|NA|NA|TRBJ1-1|14
CASSQNRMNTEAFF
TGTGCCAGCAGCCAGAACAGAATGAACACTGAAGCTTTCTTT
>TRBV19|few|NA|TRBJ1-2|13
CAAAAGRQRGYTF
TGTGCCGCCGCGGCCGGGCGGCAGCGGGGCTACACCTTC
>TRBV6-2/TRBV6-3|many|TRBD1|TRBJ1-2|13
CASSYGTGHGYTF
TGTGCCAGCAGTTACGGGACAGGGCATGGCTACACCTTC
>TRBV24-1|many|TRBD1|TRBJ2-5|17
CATSDSLRDRGTETQYF
TGTGCCACCAGTGATTCACTCCGGGACAGGGGCACGGAGACCCAGTACTTC
>TRBV30|NA|NA|TRBJ2-3|15
CAWSLASVSTDTQYF
TGTGCCTGGAGCCTCGCTAGCGTTAGCACAGATACGCAGTATTTT
>TRBV7-9|few|NA|TRBJ2-5|16
CASSLYYRDKQETQYF
TGTGCCAGCAGCCTATATTACCGGGACAAACAAGAGACCCAGTACTTC
>TRBV19|many|NA|TRBJ2-2|15
CASSMVWGNTGELFF
TGTGCCAGTAGTATGGTTTGGGGGAACACCGGGGAGCTGTTTTTT
>TRBV4-1|many|TRBD2|TRBJ2-5|14
CASSQTSGEETQYF
TGCGCCAGCAGCCAAACTAGCGGAGAAGAGACCCAGTACTTC
>TRBV6-5|many|TRBD1|TRBJ1-1|14
CASSYRTGTSEAFF
TGTGCCAGCAGTTACAGGACAGGGACGAGTGAAGCTTTCTTT
>TRBV27|NA|TRBD1|TRBJ1-5|15
CASNQAGDRNQPQHF
TGTGCCAGCAACCAAGCAGGGGACAGGAATCAGCCCCAGCATTTT
>TRBV28|NA|TRBD2|TRBJ2-7|16
CASSSSLGLADYEQYF
TGTGCCAGCAGTTCCTCACTTGGACTAGCGGACTACGAGCAGTACTTC
>TRBV27|many|NA|TRBJ1-6|14
CASSLSADNSPLHF
TGTGCCAGCAGTTTATCAGCCGATAATTCACCCCTCCACTTT
>TRBV20-1|many|TRBD2|TRBJ2-7|14
CSARGAGGTYEQYF
TGCAGTGCTAGAGGGGCGGGAGGGACCTACGAGCAGTACTTC
>TRBV5-1|many|NA|TRBJ1-2|14
CASSFSQGNYGYTF
TGCGCCAGCAGCTTTTCGCAGGGAAACTATGGCTACACCTTC
>TRBV5-1|NA|TRBD2|TRBJ2-5|13
CASSADGLATQYF
TGCGCCAGCAGCGCCGACGGACTAGCGACTCAGTACTTC
>TRBV2|many|NA|TRBJ1-1|13
CASSEQGGTEAFF
TGTGCCAGCAGTGAACAGGGAGGGACTGAAGCTTTCTTT
>TRBV7-8|few|TRBD2|TRBJ2-2|14
CASTLAGGTGELFF
TGTGCCAGCACTTTAGCGGGAGGTACCGGGGAGCTGTTTTTT
>TRBV11-2|few|TRBD1|TRBJ1-3|16
CASSSSRDSSGNTIYF
TGTGCCAGCAGCTCAAGCCGGGACAGCTCTGGAAACACCATATATTTT
>TRBV4-3|NA|NA|TRBJ2-1|15
CASSQDEGEAYEQFF
TGCGCCAGCAGCCAAGATGAAGGTGAAGCCTACGAGCAGTTCTTC
>TRBV12-3/TRBV12-4|NA|NA|TRBJ2-7|14
CASGPGTGSYEQYF
TGTGCCAGCGGACCCGGGACGGGCTCCTACGAGCAGTACTTC
>TRBV27|many|NA|TRBJ2-6|17
CASSLVEHLAGANVLTF
TGTGCCAGCAGTTTAGTGGAACACCTGGCTGGGGCCAACGTCCTGACTTTC
>TRBV5-1|many|NA|TRBJ1-2|14
CASSLAGRSEGYTF
TGCGCCAGCAGCTTGGCGGGCAGGTCGGAAGGCTACACCTTC
>TRBV20-1|many|NA|TRBJ1-5|14
CSAVSRVSNQPQHF
TGCAGTGCTGTATCCCGGGTTAGCAATCAGCCCCAGCATTTT
>TRBV7-3|many|TRBD1|TRBJ1-2|13
CASSLGTGKNFTF
TGTGCCAGCAGCTTAGGGACAGGGAAAAACTTCACCTTC
>TRBV20-1|many|NA|TRBJ1-1|14
CSARDRRGSTEAFF
TGCAGTGCTAGAGATCGTAGGGGGAGCACTGAAGCTTTCTTT
>TRBV28|many|NA|TRBJ1-5|14
CASSFRDINQPQHF
TGTGCCAGCAGTTTCAGGGACATTAATCAGCCCCAGCATTTT
>TRBV12-3/TRBV12-4|NA|TRBD2|TRBJ2-7|17
CASNGPGTSGKLYEQYF
TGTGCCAGCAACGGTCCCGGGACTAGCGGGAAGCTCTACGAGCAGTACTTC